These T cell receptor beta chains were read from a single sample in a study of technical replicates of blood from several donors. This table comes from immunoSEQ multiplex PCR, and its TCRdb copy is limited to in-frame clones, with some not included. The data hold about 73,000 clones, with 90% to 95% observed a single time. Sample: PBMCs. Receptors originate from a human donor in good health. Some clones in this sample may be carry-over from other donors' samples. Both conserved end residues are part of each CDR3. Each record gives: V gene, D gene, clone size, J gene, CDR3 protein, CDR3 DNA. The D gene is left open where the match is weak. Clone size is given for some rows only: seen once, a few or many times, or a class if the clone is expanded.

>TRBV6-5|.|.|TRBJ2-3
CASRDGSSADTQYF
TGTGCCAGCAGAGACGGGAGCTCAGCAGATACGCAGTATTTT
>TRBV21-1|.|.|TRBJ1-5
CASSKGGGLSGVPLYSNQPQHF
TGTGCCAGCAGCAAAGGGGGGGGGCTCAGCGGGGTTCCCCTATATAGCAATCAGCCCCAGCATTTT
>TRBV5-4|TRBD1|.|TRBJ1-3
CASSADREGNTIYF
TGTGCCAGCAGCGCGGACAGGGAGGGAAACACCATATATTTT
>TRBV11-1|.|.|TRBJ1-4
CASSSDRNNEKLFF
TGTGCCAGCAGCTCGGACAGAAATAATGAAAAACTGTTTTTT
>TRBV30|.|few|TRBJ1-1
CAWSAPTMPFEAFF
TGTGCCTGGAGTGCACCGACAATGCCATTCGAAGCTTTCTTT
>TRBV18|.|.|TRBJ2-7
CASSPPGQGGGEQYF
TGTGCCAGCTCACCACCTGGACAGGGCGGGGGCGAGCAGTACTTC
>TRBV6-5|.|.|TRBJ1-5
CASSQLGLNQPQHF
TGTGCCAGCAGCCAATTGGGGCTCAATCAGCCCCAGCATTTT
>TRBV5-1|TRBD1|.|TRBJ2-7
CASRNRGTYEQYF
TGCGCCAGCAGGAACAGGGGAACCTACGAGCAGTACTTC
>TRBV5-4|.|.|TRBJ2-1
CASSLTGNEQFF
TGTGCCAGCAGCTTAACAGGAAATGAGCAGTTCTTC
>TRBV4-1|TRBD1|.|TRBJ2-6
CASSQAPGQGSGANVLTF
TGCGCCAGCAGCCAAGCACCCGGACAGGGCTCTGGGGCCAACGTCCTGACTTTC
>TRBV19|.|.|TRBJ2-1
CASSIVTGSSYNEQFF
TGTGCCAGTAGTATAGTAACGGGGAGCTCCTACAATGAGCAGTTCTTC
>TRBV2|.|.|TRBJ1-1
CASRGGRANTEAFF
TGTGCCAGCAGAGGGGGACGGGCAAACACTGAAGCTTTCTTT
>TRBV2|.|once|TRBJ1-5
CASSGGGNQPQHF
TGTGCCAGCAGTGGGGGGGGAAATCAGCCCCAGCATTTT
>TRBV4-2|TRBD2|.|TRBJ2-3
CASSQEFGGGTDTQYF
TGTGCCAGCAGCCAAGAGTTCGGGGGGGGCACAGATACGCAGTATTTT
>TRBV25-1|TRBD2|.|TRBJ2-7
CASSEGAGGIYEQYF
TGTGCCAGCAGTGAAGGTGCGGGGGGGATATACGAGCAGTACTTC
>TRBV6-5|.|.|TRBJ2-2
CASSWGGAGELFF
TGTGCCAGCAGTTGGGGGGGCGCCGGGGAGCTGTTTTTT
>TRBV4-1|TRBD2|.|TRBJ2-3
CASSLTSGVSTDTQYF
TGCGCCAGCAGCCTCACTAGCGGGGTGAGCACAGATACGCAGTATTTT
>TRBV7-3|.|.|TRBJ2-6
CASSPDGGAGANVLTF
TGTGCCAGCAGTCCAGACGGCGGGGCTGGGGCCAACGTCCTGACTTTC
>TRBV5-4|TRBD1|.|TRBJ2-1
CASSLGQGGYNEQFF
TGTGCCAGCAGCTTGGGACAGGGCGGATACAATGAGCAGTTCTTC
>TRBV29-1|TRBD2|.|TRBJ2-7
CSVEGASGDLYEQYF
TGCAGCGTTGAAGGTGCTAGCGGGGACCTCTACGAGCAGTACTTC
>TRBV27|TRBD2|once|TRBJ2-1
CASSYYGRGAYNEQFF
TGTGCCAGCAGTTATTACGGGCGGGGGGCCTACAATGAGCAGTTCTTC
>TRBV4-2|TRBD2|.|TRBJ2-5
CASSRAGGPGETQYF
TGTGCCAGCAGCCGGGCGGGGGGGCCTGGAGAGACCCAGTACTTC
>TRBV7-2|.|.|TRBJ1-4
CASSPNRNEKLFF
TGTGCCAGCAGCCCAAACAGGAATGAAAAACTGTTTTTT
>TRBV6-5|.|.|TRBJ1-5
CASSPGPGQPQHF
TGTGCCAGCAGTCCAGGGCCAGGCCAGCCCCAGCATTTT
>TRBV2|.|.|TRBJ2-7
CASSDQGRSLGDEQYF
TGTGCCAGCAGTGACCAAGGTCGTAGCTTAGGCGACGAGCAGTACTTC
>TRBV5-6|.|.|TRBJ1-2
CASSTTTGTHNYGYTF
TGTGCCAGCAGCACAACTACAGGGACACATAACTATGGCTACACCTTC
>TRBV11-2|TRBD2|.|TRBJ2-5
CASSLGTSGSLLETQYF
TGTGCCAGCAGCTTAGGAACTAGCGGGAGCTTGTTAGAGACCCAGTACTTC
>TRBV4-1|TRBD1|.|TRBJ2-1
CASSHRTGEQFF
TGCGCCAGCAGCCATAGGACAGGGGAGCAGTTCTTC
>TRBV4-3|.|.|TRBJ1-3
CASSPTLASGNTIYF
TGCGCCAGCAGCCCGACACTAGCCTCTGGAAACACCATATATTTT
>TRBV10-3|TRBD2|.|TRBJ2-5
CAISESTSGSGTQYF
TGTGCCATCAGTGAGTCGACTAGCGGGAGTGGGACCCAGTACTTC
>TRBV9|.|.|TRBJ2-5
CASSPSPVQETQYF
TGTGCCAGCAGCCCTAGCCCGGTCCAAGAGACCCAGTACTTC
>TRBV20-1|TRBD2|.|TRBJ2-1
CSAVLGEGQFF
TGCAGTGCCGTACTAGGGGAGGGGCAGTTCTTC
>TRBV29-1|TRBD1|.|TRBJ1-5
CSAPWTGLFLCNQPQHF
TGCAGCGCCCCTTGGACAGGCCTTTTTTTGTGTAATCAGCCCCAGCATTTT
>TRBV18|.|.|TRBJ2-7
CASSPRQAEEQYF
TGTGCCAGCTCACCTAGACAGGCGGAAGAGCAGTACTTC
>TRBV19|.|.|TRBJ2-3
CASSIDWDLGGQKSSTDTQYF
TGTGCCAGTAGTATAGATTGGGACCTGGGGGGACAGAAATCTAGCACAGATACGCAGTATTTT
>TRBV18|TRBD1|.|TRBJ2-7
CASSQGQGRAYEQYF
TGTGCCAGCTCACAGGGACAGGGGAGGGCCTACGAGCAGTACTTC
>TRBV6-9|.|.|TRBJ1-5
CASSPGIPQHF
TGTGCCAGCAGTCCAGGGATACCCCAGCATTTT
>TRBV2|.|once|TRBJ1-2
CASVGRGYTF
TGTGCCAGCGTGGGGAGGGGCTACACCTTC
>TRBV5-8|TRBD2|.|TRBJ2-1
CASTLFSGSRNEQFF
TGTGCCAGCACCCTCTTTAGCGGGAGTAGGAATGAGCAGTTCTTC
>TRBV6-5|TRBD1|.|TRBJ2-3
CASSSGDRGLIDTQYF
TGTGCCAGCAGTTCGGGGGACAGGGGCCTTATAGATACGCAGTATTTT
>TRBV28|TRBD1|.|TRBJ1-5
CASSLTGAERPQHF
TGTGCCAGCAGCCTTACAGGGGCCGAAAGACCCCAGCATTTT
>TRBV30|TRBD2|.|TRBJ2-5
CAWSVWGLAGQETQYF
TGTGCCTGGAGTGTATGGGGGCTAGCGGGACAAGAGACCCAGTACTTC
>TRBV7-2|TRBD2|.|TRBJ2-2
CASSPLVLAGGIGELFF
TGTGCCAGCAGCCCCCTTGTACTAGCGGGAGGGATCGGGGAGCTGTTTTTT
>TRBV5-5|.|once|TRBJ2-7
CASSFWTAADYEQYF
TGTGCCAGCAGCTTCTGGACAGCCGCAGACTACGAGCAGTACTTC
>TRBV28|TRBD1|.|TRBJ1-1
CASSSGQGGGTEAFF
TGTGCCAGCAGTTCGGGACAGGGGGGTGGCACTGAAGCTTTCTTT
>TRBV5-1|.|.|TRBJ2-1
CASSENSGKYNEQFF
TGCGCCAGCAGCGAAAATAGCGGAAAATACAATGAGCAGTTCTTC
>TRBV7-2|TRBD1|few|TRBJ2-2
CASRGTGMVNTGELFF
TGTGCCAGCAGAGGGACAGGGATGGTGAACACCGGGGAGCTGTTTTTT
>TRBV6-1|.|.|TRBJ2-4
CASSEFIADLAKNIQYF
TGTGCCAGCAGTGAATTCATCGCAGATCTAGCCAAAAACATTCAGTACTTC
>TRBV5-5|TRBD1|.|TRBJ1-5
CASSRSGTDSNQPQHF
TGTGCCAGCAGCCGCTCCGGGACAGATAGCAATCAGCCCCAGCATTTT
>TRBV6-5|TRBD1|.|TRBJ1-5
CASSAGTGSNQPQHF
TGTGCCAGCAGTGCCGGGACAGGTAGCAATCAGCCCCAGCATTTT
>TRBV5-1|TRBD2|.|TRBJ2-2
CASSLIRREFPRAGELFF
TGCGCCAGCAGCTTAATCCGGCGGGAGTTCCCGAGGGCCGGGGAGCTGTTTTTT
>TRBV15|TRBD2|.|TRBJ2-3
CATSRGTSPNTDTQYF
TGTGCCACCAGCAGAGGGACTAGTCCCAACACAGATACGCAGTATTTT
>TRBV4-2|TRBD1|.|TRBJ1-1
CASSHRDRVSAEAFF
TGTGCCAGCAGCCACCGGGACAGGGTCAGCGCTGAAGCTTTCTTT